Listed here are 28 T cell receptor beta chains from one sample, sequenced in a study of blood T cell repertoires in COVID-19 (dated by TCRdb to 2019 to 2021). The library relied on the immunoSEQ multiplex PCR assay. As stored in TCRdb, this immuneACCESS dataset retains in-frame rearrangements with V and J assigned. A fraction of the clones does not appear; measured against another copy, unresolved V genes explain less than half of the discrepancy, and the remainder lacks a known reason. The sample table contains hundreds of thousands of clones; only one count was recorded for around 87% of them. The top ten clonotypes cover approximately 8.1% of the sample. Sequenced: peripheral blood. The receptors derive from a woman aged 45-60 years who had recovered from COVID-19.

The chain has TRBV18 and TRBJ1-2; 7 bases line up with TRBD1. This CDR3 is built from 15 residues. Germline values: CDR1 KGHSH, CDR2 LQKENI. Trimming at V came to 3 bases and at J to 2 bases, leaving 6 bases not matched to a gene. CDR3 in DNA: TGTGCCAGCTCACCGTCGGGACAGAAAAACTATGGCTACACCTTC. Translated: CASSPSGQKNYGYTF.

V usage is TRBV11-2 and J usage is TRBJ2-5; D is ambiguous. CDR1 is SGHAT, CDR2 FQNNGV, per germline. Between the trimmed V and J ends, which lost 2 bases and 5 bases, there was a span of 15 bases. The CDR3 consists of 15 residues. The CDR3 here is CASSLLSIGGETQYF. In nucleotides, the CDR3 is TGTGCCAGCAGCTTATTGTCGATCGGCGGTGAGACCCAGTACTTC.

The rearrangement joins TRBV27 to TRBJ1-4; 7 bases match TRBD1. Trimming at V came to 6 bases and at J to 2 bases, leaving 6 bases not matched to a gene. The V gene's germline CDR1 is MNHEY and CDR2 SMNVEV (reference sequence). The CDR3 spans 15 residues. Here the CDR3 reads CASSPTGFTNEKLFF. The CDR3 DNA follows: TGTGCCAGCAGCCCGACAGGGTTTACTAATGAAAAACTGTTTTTT.

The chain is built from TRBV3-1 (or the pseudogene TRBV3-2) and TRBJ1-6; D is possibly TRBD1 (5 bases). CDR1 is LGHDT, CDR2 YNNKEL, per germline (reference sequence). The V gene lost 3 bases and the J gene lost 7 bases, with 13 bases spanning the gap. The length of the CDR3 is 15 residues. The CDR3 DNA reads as TGTGCCAGCAGCCAGGGGCCAGGACCCAATTCACCCCTCCACTTT. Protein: CASSQGPGPNSPLHF.

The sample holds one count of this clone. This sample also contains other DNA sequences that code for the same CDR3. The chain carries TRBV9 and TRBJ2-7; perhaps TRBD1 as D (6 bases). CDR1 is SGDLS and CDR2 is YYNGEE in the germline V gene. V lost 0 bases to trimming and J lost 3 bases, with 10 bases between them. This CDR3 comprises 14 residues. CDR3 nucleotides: TGTGCCAGCAGCGTAGAGGGCAGGGGCTACGAGCAGTACTTC. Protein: CASSVEGRGYEQYF.

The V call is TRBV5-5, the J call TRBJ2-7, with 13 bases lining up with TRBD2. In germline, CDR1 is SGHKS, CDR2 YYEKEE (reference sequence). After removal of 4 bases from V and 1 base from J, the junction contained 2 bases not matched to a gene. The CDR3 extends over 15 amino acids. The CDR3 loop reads CASSRTSGGSYEQYF. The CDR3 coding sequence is TGTGCCAGCAGCCGGACTAGCGGGGGTTCCTACGAGCAGTACTTC.

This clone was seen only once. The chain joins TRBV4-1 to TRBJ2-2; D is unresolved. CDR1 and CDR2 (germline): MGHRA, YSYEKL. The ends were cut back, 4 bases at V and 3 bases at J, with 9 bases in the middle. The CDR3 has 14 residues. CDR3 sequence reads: CASSLASDTGELFF. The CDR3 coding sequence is TGCGCCAGCAGCCTTGCAAGCGACACCGGGGAGCTGTTTTTT.

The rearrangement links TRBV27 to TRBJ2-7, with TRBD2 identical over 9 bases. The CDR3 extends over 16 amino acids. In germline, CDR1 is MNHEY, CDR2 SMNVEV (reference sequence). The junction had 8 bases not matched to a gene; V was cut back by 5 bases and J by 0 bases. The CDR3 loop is CASSPDSGGSSYEQYF. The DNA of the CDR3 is TGTGCCAGCAGTCCCGATAGCGGGGGAAGCTCCTACGAGCAGTACTTC.

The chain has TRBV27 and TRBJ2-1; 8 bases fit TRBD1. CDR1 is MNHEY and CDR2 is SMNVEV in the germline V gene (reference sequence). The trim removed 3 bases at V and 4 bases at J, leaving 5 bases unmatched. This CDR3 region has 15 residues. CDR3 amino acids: CASSFHQGAYNEQFF. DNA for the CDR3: TGTGCCAGCAGTTTTCACCAGGGGGCATACAATGAGCAGTTCTTC.

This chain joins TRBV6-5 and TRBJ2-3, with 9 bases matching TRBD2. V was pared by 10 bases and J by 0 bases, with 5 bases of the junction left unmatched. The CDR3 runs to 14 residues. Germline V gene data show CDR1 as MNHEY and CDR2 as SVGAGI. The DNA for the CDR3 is TGTGCCACTCGTACTAGCGGGAGCACAGATACGCAGTATTTT. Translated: CATRTSGSTDTQYF.

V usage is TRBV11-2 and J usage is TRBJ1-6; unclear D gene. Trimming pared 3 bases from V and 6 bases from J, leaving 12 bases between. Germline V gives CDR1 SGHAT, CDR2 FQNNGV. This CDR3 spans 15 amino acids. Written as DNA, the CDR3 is TGTGCCAGCAGCTTCGACGTGGGAGGTAATTCACCCCTCCACTTT. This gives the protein CASSFDVGGNSPLHF.

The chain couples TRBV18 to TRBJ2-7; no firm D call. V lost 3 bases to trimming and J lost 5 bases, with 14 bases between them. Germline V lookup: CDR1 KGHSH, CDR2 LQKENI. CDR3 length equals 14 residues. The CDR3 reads CASSPEATVDEQYF. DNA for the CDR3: TGTGCCAGCTCACCTGAGGCGACGGTTGACGAGCAGTACTTC.

The CDR3 region has the DNA TGTGCCAGCAGTTACGCAGGCTCAACTAATGAAAAACTGTTTTTT. As protein: CASSYAGSTNEKLFF. The chain links TRBV6-2 or TRBV6-3 to TRBJ1-4, with D unclear. The CDR3 is 15 amino acids. Germline V CDR1 and CDR2: MNHEY, SVGEGT. V lost 2 bases and J lost 0, with 7 bases in between.

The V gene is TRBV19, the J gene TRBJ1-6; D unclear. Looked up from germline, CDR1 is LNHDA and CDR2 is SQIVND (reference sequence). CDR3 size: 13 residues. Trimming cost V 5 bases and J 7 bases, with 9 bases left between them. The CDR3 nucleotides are TGTGCCAGTAGTGAAGTAGTGAATTCACCCCTCCACTTT. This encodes CASSEVVNSPLHF.

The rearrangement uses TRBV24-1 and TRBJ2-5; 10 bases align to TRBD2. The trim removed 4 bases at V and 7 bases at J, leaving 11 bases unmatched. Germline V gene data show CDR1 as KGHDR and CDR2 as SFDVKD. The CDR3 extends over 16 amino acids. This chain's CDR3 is CATSDPLAGDFVTQYF. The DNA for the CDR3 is TGTGCCACCAGTGACCCCCTAGCGGGAGACTTCGTGACCCAGTACTTC.

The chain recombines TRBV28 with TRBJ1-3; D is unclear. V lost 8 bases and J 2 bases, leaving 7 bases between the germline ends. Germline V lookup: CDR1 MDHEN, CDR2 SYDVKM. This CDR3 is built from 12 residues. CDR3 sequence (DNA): TGTGCCAGCTTAGAGACTGGAAACACCATATATTTT. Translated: CASLETGNTIYF.

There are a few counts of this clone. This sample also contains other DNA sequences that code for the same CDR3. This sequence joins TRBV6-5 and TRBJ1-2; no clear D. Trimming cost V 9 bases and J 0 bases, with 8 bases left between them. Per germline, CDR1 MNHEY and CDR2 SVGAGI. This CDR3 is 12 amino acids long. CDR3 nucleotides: TGTGCCAGTAAAGGAGCTAACTATGGCTACACCTTC. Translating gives CASKGANYGYTF.

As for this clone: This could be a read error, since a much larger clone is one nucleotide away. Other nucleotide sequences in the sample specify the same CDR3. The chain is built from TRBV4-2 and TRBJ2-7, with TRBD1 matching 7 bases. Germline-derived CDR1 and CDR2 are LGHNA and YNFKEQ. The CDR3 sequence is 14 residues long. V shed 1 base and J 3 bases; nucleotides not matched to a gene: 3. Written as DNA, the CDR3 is TGTGCCAGCAGCCAAGGTCAGGGGGACTACGAGCAGTACTTC. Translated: CASSQGQGDYEQYF.

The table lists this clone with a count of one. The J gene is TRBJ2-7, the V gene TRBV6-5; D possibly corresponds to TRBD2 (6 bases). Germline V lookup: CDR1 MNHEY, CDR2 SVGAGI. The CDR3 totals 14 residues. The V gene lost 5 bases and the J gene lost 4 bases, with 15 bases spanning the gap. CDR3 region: CASSTPGLSYEQYF. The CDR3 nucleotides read TGTGCCAGCAGTACACCGGGACTTTCGTACGAGCAGTACTTC.

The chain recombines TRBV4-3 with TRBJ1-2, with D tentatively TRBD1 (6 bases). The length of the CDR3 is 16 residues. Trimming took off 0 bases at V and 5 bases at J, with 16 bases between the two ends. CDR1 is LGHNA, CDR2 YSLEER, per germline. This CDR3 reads CASSQDWQGSFYGYTF. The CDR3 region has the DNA TGCGCCAGCAGCCAAGATTGGCAGGGGTCTTTTTATGGCTACACCTTC.

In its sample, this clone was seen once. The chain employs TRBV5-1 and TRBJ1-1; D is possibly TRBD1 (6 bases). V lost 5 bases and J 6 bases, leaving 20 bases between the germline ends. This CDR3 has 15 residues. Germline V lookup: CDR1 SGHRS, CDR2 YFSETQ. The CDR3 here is CASRDNRVSVPEAFF. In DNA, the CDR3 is TGCGCCAGCAGGGATAACAGGGTGAGTGTCCCTGAAGCTTTCTTT.

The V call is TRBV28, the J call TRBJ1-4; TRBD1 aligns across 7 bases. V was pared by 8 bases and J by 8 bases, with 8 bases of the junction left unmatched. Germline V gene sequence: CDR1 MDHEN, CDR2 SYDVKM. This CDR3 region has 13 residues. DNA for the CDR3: TGTGCCAGCGGGGGACAGTGGCGGGAAAAACTGTTTTTT. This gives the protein CASGGQWREKLFF.

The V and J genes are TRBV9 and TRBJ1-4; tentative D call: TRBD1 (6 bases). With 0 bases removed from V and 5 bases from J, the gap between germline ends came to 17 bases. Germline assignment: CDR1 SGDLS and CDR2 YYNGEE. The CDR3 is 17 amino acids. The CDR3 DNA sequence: TGTGCCAGCAGCGTAGGTTGGGTACAGGGCGGGAATGAAAAACTGTTTTTT. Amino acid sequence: CASSVGWVQGGNEKLFF.

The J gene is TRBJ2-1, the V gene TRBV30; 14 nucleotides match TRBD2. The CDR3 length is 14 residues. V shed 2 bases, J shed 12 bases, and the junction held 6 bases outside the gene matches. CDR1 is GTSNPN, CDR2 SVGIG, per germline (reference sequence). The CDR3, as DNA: TGTGCCTGGAGTCCGGGACTAGCGGGAGAGGGGCAGTTCTTC. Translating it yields CAWSPGLAGEGQFF.

CDR3 loop: CASSPGLTYTDTQYF. CDR3 in DNA: TGTGCCAGCAGCCCGGGACTGACATACACAGATACGCAGTATTTT. The chain recombines TRBV5-8 with TRBJ2-3, with D perhaps TRBD2 (6 bases). Germline V lookup: CDR1 SGHTS, CDR2 YDEGEE. The CDR3 has 15 amino acids. V was cut by 4 bases and J by 2 bases, with 14 bases left in between.

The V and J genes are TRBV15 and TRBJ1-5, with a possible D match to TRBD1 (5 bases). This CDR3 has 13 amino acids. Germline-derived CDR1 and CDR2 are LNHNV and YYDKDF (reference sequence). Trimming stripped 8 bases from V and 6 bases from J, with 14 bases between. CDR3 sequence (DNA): TGTGCCACCGCTAGTCAGGGATTTCAGCCCCAGCATTTT. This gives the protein CATASQGFQPQHF.

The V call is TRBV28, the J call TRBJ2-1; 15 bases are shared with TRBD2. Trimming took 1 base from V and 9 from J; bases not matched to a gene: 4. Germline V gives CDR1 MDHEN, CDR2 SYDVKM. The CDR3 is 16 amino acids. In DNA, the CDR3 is TGTGCCAGCAGTTTATTAGGGACTAGCGGGAGGTCTGAGCAGTTCTTC. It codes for CASSLLGTSGRSEQFF.

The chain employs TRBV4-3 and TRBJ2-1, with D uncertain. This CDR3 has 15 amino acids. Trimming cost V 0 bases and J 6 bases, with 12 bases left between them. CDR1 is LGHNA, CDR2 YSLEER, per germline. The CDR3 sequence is CASSQDVLGGNEQFF. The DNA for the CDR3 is TGCGCCAGCAGCCAAGATGTTCTTGGCGGCAATGAGCAGTTCTTC.